This TCR beta chain emerged from a study of shared clonotypes between healthy human individuals. Study context: Researchers assigned three CD4 naive, three CD4 memory, two CD8 naive and one CD8 memory plate to each donor. Study outcomes and limitations: Memory subsets had estimated richness that was generally smaller than that of naive subsets.

Remarks on this clone: What it binds is unknown.

The protocol was immunoSEQ multiplex PCR, while the TCRdb copy is restricted to in-frame clones and leaves out a portion. Of fewer than 2.5 million clones in the sample, approximately 94% were seen once. Germline CDR1 reads MNHNS; CDR2 reads SASEGT. The CDR3 is made up of 14 amino acids. Trimming removed 7 bases from V and 4 bases from J; junction bases left unmatched: 5. The genes are TRBV6-1 and TRBJ2-2, with 8 bases matching TRBD2. Sequenced input: naive CD4+ T cells from PBMCs. As for subset: CD45RA+ positively selected. This sequence was found in a man between 18 and 29 years old in good health. Some clones in this sample may be carry-over from other donors' samples. CDR3 nucleotide sequence: TGTGCCAGCAAATCCGGGACTAGCACCGGGGAGCTGTTTTTT. It translates to CASKSGTSTGELFF.